This T cell receptor beta chain was captured by sequencing in a study of cytomegalovirus exposure and HLA in healthy donors. The PCR employed 60 Vbeta primers together with 13 Jbeta primers. Only in-frame clones appear in the TCRdb table, and some are missing; sequencing was by immunoSEQ multiplex PCR. Found here are over 150,000 clones, 70% to 85% of them singletons; the top ten hold around 0.1%. Germline CDR1 and CDR2: MNHNS and SASEGT. The CDR3 runs 14 residues. With 3 bases removed from V and 4 bases from J, the gap between germline ends came to 10 bases. The sequencing input was PBMCs. This sequence originates from a boy aged 2 to 10 in good health and CMV-seronegative. The chain couples TRBV6-1 to TRBJ2-4, with a tentative D call TRBD1 (6 bases). The CDR3 DNA sequence: TGTGCCAGCAGTGAGGGGCAGGGGAAAAACATTCAGTACTTC. Its translation is CASSEGQGKNIQYF.